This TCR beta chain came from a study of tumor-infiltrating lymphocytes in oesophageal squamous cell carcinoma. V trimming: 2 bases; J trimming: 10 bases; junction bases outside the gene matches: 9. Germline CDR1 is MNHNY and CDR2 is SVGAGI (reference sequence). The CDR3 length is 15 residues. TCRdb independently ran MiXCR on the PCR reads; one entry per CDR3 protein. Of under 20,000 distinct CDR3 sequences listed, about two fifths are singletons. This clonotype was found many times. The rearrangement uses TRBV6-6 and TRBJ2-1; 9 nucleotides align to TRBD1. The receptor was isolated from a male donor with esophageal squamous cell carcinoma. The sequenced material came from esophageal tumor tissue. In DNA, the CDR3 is TGTGCCAGCAGTTACGTAAGGGACAGGGAAGGGGAGCAGTTCTTC. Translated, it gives CASSYVRDREGEQFF.